This T cell receptor (beta chain) emerged from a study of shared clonotypes between healthy human individuals. V was trimmed by 5 bases and J by 6 bases, leaving 22 bases between them. CDR1 and CDR2 (germline): SEHNR, FQNEAQ (reference sequence). The CDR3 is made up of 16 amino acids. Worth noting for this clone: Its antigen is unidentified.

General study points: Memory subsets generally showed smaller estimated richness than naive subsets did.

Each sorted subset replicate got 200 ng genomic DNA, roughly 27,000 genomes. Assay: immunoSEQ multiplex PCR; the TCRdb copy retains only in-frame clones and omits some. The sample lists around 1 million clones; around 80% were seen once. None of the donors, who were healthy HIV-negative adults, had recently had acute infections or vaccinations. Into CD45RA+ naive and CD45RA-negative memory subsets, the CD4+ cells were split. The sample taken for sequencing was memory CD4+ T cells sorted from blood. Subset defined: CD45RA-negative fraction. The clonotype originates from a man younger than 30 in good health. The gene calls are TRBV7-9 and TRBJ2-5; no firm D call. Here the CDR3 reads CASSPQGISGSQTQYF. The CDR3 region has the DNA TGTGCCAGCAGCCCCCAAGGGATTAGTGGGTCGCAGACCCAGTACTTC.